This T cell receptor (beta chain) was profiled in a study of technical replicates of blood from several donors. Trimming removed 3 bases from V and 1 base from J; junction bases left unmatched: 5. The CDR3 contains 15 residues. Germline CDR1 reads MNHNS; CDR2 reads SASEGT. This clone was observed once. Data came from immunoSEQ multiplex PCR; TCRdb stores just in-frame clones and leaves some out. The data show 79,000 or so clones, about 91% seen once. The sample taken for sequencing was T cells isolated from PBMCs. The TCR originated in a human donor in good health. The chain has TRBV6-1 and TRBJ1-2; TRBD1 matches at 7 bases. The CDR3 bases are TGTGCCAGCAGTGAGTCCGACAGGGTTAACTATGGCTACACCTTC. As protein: CASSESDRVNYGYTF.